Below, 15 T cell receptor beta chains from the same sample are listed, as sequenced in a study of blood T cell repertoires in COVID-19. Generated by immunoSEQ multiplex PCR, the TCRdb table keeps only in-frame clones and is missing some. The table has about 180,000 clones, about 84% seen once; the top ten hold roughly 8.7%. Sample: PBMCs or T cells enriched from blood (not recorded which). All receptors come from a woman between 25 and 40 years old who had recovered from COVID-19.

Only a few counts were recorded for this clone. This rearrangement joins TRBV6-5 to TRBJ1-4; 7 positions match TRBD1. This CDR3 comprises 14 residues. The V gene's germline CDR1 is MNHEY and CDR2 SVGAGI. With 4 bases clipped from V and 6 bases from J, the junction kept 5 bases outside the gene matches. CDR3 protein: CASSSDRAYEKLFF. The DNA for the CDR3 is TGTGCCAGCAGTTCCGACAGGGCTTATGAAAAACTGTTTTTT.

The chain links TRBV27 to TRBJ1-1; D is ambiguous. This CDR3 comprises 16 residues. Germline V CDR1 and CDR2: MNHEY, SMNVEV (reference sequence). V was trimmed by 3 bases and J by 1 base, leaving 15 bases between them. CDR3 region: CASSFLNIGGNTEAFF. DNA of the CDR3: TGTGCCAGCAGTTTCCTGAACATCGGAGGGAACACTGAAGCTTTCTTT.

The CDR3 coding sequence is TGTGCCAGCAGCCCCCCAGGGGGAACTCTTTATGGCTACACCTTC. This gives the protein CASSPPGGTLYGYTF. The rearrangement links TRBV11-1 to TRBJ1-2; 7 bases match TRBD1. In germline, CDR1 is SGHAT, CDR2 FQDESV (reference sequence). Germline trimming cut 5 bases from V and 5 bases from J; bases unmatched to any gene: 11. CDR3 length: 15 amino acids.

The genes are TRBV7-2 and TRBJ1-2; D is unresolved. The V gene's germline CDR1 is SGHTA and CDR2 FQGNSA. This CDR3 is built from 14 residues. The ends were cut back, 0 bases at V and 0 bases at J, with 5 bases in the middle. In DNA form, the CDR3 reads TGTGCCAGCAGCTTAGCGCAGACTAACTATGGCTACACCTTC. Its translation: CASSLAQTNYGYTF.

The rearrangement links TRBV2 to TRBJ2-7; tentatively, D is TRBD1 (6 bases). V lost 6 bases and J 6 bases, leaving 18 bases between the germline ends. CDR1 is SNHLY, CDR2 FYNNEI, per germline. The CDR3 has 14 amino acids. The chain's CDR3 is CASSYGQMRAEQYF. The CDR3 bases are TGTGCCAGCAGCTACGGACAGATGAGAGCCGAGCAGTACTTC.

The V and J genes are TRBV19 and TRBJ2-1, with TRBD2 matching over 8 bases. With V trimmed by 1 base and J by 5 bases, 1 base remained unmatched. CDR3 length: 14 amino acids. Germline V gene sequence: CDR1 LNHDA, CDR2 SQIVND (reference sequence). CDR3 in DNA: TGTGCCAGTAGTATAGCGGGAGGGGACAATGAGCAGTTCTTC. Translating it yields CASSIAGGDNEQFF.

The chain has TRBV5-1 and TRBJ2-7; 11 bases map to TRBD1. With V trimmed by 2 bases and J by 0 bases, 10 bases remained unmatched. This CDR3 has 18 residues. Germline assignment: CDR1 SGHRS and CDR2 YFSETQ. The DNA for the CDR3 is TGCGCCAGCAGCTTTATAAGCGCCGGGACAGGGGGCTCCTACGAGCAGTACTTC. Protein product: CASSFISAGTGGSYEQYF.

There are a few counts of this clone. The V and J genes are TRBV4-1 and TRBJ1-3; 9 bases map to TRBD1. Germline lookup yields CDR1 MGHRA and CDR2 YSYEKL. The CDR3 contains 20 residues. Trimming at V came to 3 bases and at J to 0 bases, leaving 15 bases not matched to a gene. CDR3 DNA sequence: TGCGCCAGCAGCCAGAAGCCCGGGACAGGGTTGGTTTCCTCTGGAAACACCATATATTTT. It encodes CASSQKPGTGLVSSGNTIYF.

This chain uses TRBV11-2 with TRBJ2-3; 12 bases align to TRBD2. The CDR3 loop spans 18 amino acids. Germline values: CDR1 SGHAT, CDR2 FQNNGV. Trimming took 5 bases from V and 3 from J; bases not matched to a gene: 12. CDR3 sequence (DNA): TGTGCCAGCAGCCCGCGGGCCGGACTAGCGGGACAGACAGATACGCAGTATTTT. Protein: CASSPRAGLAGQTDTQYF.

V is TRBV5-1 and J is TRBJ2-2; weak D call: TRBD2 (5 bases). Trimming cost V 2 bases and J 4 bases, with 12 bases left between them. This CDR3 contains 15 residues. CDR1 and CDR2 (germline): SGHRS, YFSETQ. The CDR3 nucleotides are TGCGCCAGCAGCTTCCCGGGGTCGGGCACCGGGGAGCTGTTTTTT. Translating it yields CASSFPGSGTGELFF. The full variable domain, its missing parts supplied by reference TRBV5-1 and TRBJ2-2, is KAGVTQTPRYLIKTRGQQVTLSCSPISGHRSVSWYQQTPGQGLQFLFEYFSETQRNKGNFPGRFSGRQFSNSRSEMNVSTLELGDSALYLCASSFPGSGTGELFFGEGSRLTVL.

This chain links TRBV7-8 with TRBJ1-1; no clear D gene. Germline CDR1 SGHVS, CDR2 FQNEAQ. The CDR3 covers 14 residues. Trimming removed 5 bases from V and 2 bases from J, with 12 bases in between. CDR3 nucleotide sequence: TGTGCCAGCAGCCCCCAAACAGTAAACACTGAAGCTTTCTTT. The encoded protein is CASSPQTVNTEAFF.

The J gene is TRBJ2-7, the V gene TRBV29-1; maybe TRBD1 (6 bases). Trimming left V 5 bases short and J 2 bases short, with 16 bases between. The CDR3 has 14 amino acids. Germline CDR1 and CDR2: SQVTM and ANQGSEA. The CDR3 reads CSVQSPTGTYEQYF. CDR3 in DNA: TGCAGCGTTCAATCCCCTACAGGGACCTACGAGCAGTACTTC.

This sequence joins TRBV7-3 and TRBJ1-1, with 7 bases matching TRBD1. Germline trimming cut 5 bases from V and 1 base from J; bases unmatched to any gene: 1. Germline CDR1 reads SGHTA; CDR2 reads FQGTGA. This CDR3 has 13 amino acids. The CDR3 DNA follows: TGTGCCAGCAGCGGACAGGAGAACACTGAAGCTTTCTTT. Translated, it gives CASSGQENTEAFF.

The chain links TRBV5-1 to TRBJ2-3; D unclear. The CDR3 consists of 12 residues. The germline CDR1 and CDR2 sequences are SGHRS and YFSETQ. V was shortened by 0 bases and J by 6 bases, with 5 bases between the two germline ends. CDR3 region: CASSLVGDTQYF. The CDR3 region has the DNA TGCGCCAGCAGCTTGGTGGGCGATACGCAGTATTTT.

The V gene is TRBV30, the J gene TRBJ2-7; 11 bases are a match to TRBD2. Germline loops: CDR1 GTSNPN, CDR2 SVGIG (reference sequence). The CDR3 sequence is 15 residues long. V shed 2 bases and J 5 bases; nucleotides not matched to a gene: 8. CDR3 loop: CAWSHSGRDQDEQYF. For the CDR3, the DNA is TGTGCCTGGAGTCATAGCGGGAGGGATCAGGACGAGCAGTACTTC.